The clone carrying this TCR beta chain was seen at least ten times. Antigen unknown. This sample is drawn from a study of neurological immune-mediated disorders. Whole-study context: Within the group of 34 multiple sclerosis patients, approximately 31 were relapsing-remitting, while 3 were secondary progressive.

cDNA synthesis was performed by 5'RACE with 10-nucleotide random UMIs. Via MiXCR, TCRdb re-called the 5' RACE reads, giving one row per CDR3 protein. The sample lists about 74,000 distinct CDR3 sequences; 4% to 6% were seen once. Study results and caveats: When repertoires were grouped phylogenetically, those of 18 of 34 multiple sclerosis patients fell into one related-CDR3 cluster, a possible signature.

CDR3 length: 14 amino acids. The ends were cut back, 5 bases at V and 0 bases at J, with 10 bases in the middle. Germline CDR1 SGHTA, CDR2 FQGNSA. Sequencing was done on a sample of PBMCs. The genes are TRBV7-2 and TRBJ1-1, with D possibly TRBD1 on 6 matching bases. The receptor was derived from a man between 18 and 29 years old with multiple sclerosis. CDR3 sequence (DNA): TGTGCCAGCAGCCGCGGACAGATGAACACTGAAGCTTTCTTT. It is translated as CASSRGQMNTEAFF.